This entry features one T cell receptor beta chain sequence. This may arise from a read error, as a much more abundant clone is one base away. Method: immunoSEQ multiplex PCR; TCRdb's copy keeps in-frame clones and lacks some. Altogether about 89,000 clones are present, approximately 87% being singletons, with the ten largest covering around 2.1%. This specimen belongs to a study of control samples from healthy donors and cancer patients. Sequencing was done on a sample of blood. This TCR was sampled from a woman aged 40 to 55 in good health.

CDR3 bases: TGTGCCAGTAGTATTTCGGCAAACTCTGGAACCACCATATATTTT. As protein: CASSISANSGTTIYF. This rearrangement joins TRBV19 to TRBJ1-3; D unclear. Germline V gene data show CDR1 as LNHDA and CDR2 as SQIVND (reference sequence). This CDR3 has 15 amino acids. Full variable domain (outside the CDR3, taken from reference TRBV19 and TRBJ1-3): DGGITQSPKYLFRKEGQNVTLSCEQNLNHDAMYWYRQDPGQGLRLIYYSQIVNDFQKGDIAEGYSVSREKKESFPLTVTSAQKNPTAFYLCASSISANSGTTIYFGEGSWLTVV.